The present entry profiles one TCR beta chain with its context. No antigen is known for it. The repertoire was sequenced with immunoSEQ multiplex PCR; TCRdb's copy has only in-frame clones and lacks some. The table shows around 60,000 clones, with approximately 83% occurring only once. This CDR3 comprises 16 residues. The V gene's germline CDR1 is SGHDN and CDR2 FVKESK. Deletions cut 4 bases from V and 1 base from J, with 13 bases between. The entry originates in a study of identifying expanded T cells in peripheral blood. Overall study findings and caveats: Clone count variance between approximately two-week samples rose with total template count.

Healthy donors had no documented immune events, such as infections, while sampled. This TCR came from a person aged 18-70 years in good health. The sequencing sample was made of blood. This chain joins TRBV14 and TRBJ2-2, with D perhaps TRBD2 (6 bases). The DNA of the CDR3 is TGTGCCAGCAGCCCGTTATTGGGGGGGAACACCGGGGAGCTGTTTTTT. It codes for CASSPLLGGNTGELFF.